A single sample gave rise to the 5 T cell receptor beta chains below, sequenced in a study of PD-L1 blockade in urothelial cancer. Clones were read by immunoSEQ multiplex PCR, and TCRdb kept only the in-frame ones, dropping some. The table has tens of thousands of clones, approximately 81% seen once. Regarding time point: pretreatment peripheral blood. Sequencing used PBMCs, obtained around atezolizumab (anti-PD-L1) treatment. Receptor source: a man aged 65 to 79 with urothelial cancer.

This chain uses TRBV19 with TRBJ1-6; TRBD1 is a possible D gene (5 bases). In germline, CDR1 is LNHDA, CDR2 SQIVND (reference sequence). With 6 bases removed from V and 8 bases from J, the gap between germline ends came to 17 bases. The CDR3 length is 15 residues. CDR3 in DNA: TGTGCCAGTAGAAGTATGCAGGGTGTCGATTCACCCCTCCACTTT. Its protein product is CASRSMQGVDSPLHF.

The chain's CDR3 is CASSPRQENSPLHF. CDR3 in DNA: TGTGCCAGCTCACCCCGACAGGAAAATTCACCCCTCCACTTT. This sequence joins TRBV18 and TRBJ1-6, with TRBD1 as a possible D gene (6 bases). This CDR3 has 14 residues. Deletions cut 3 bases from V and 7 bases from J, with 10 bases between. Germline loops: CDR1 KGHSH, CDR2 LQKENI.

The chain couples TRBV5-6 to TRBJ2-7; possibly TRBD1 for D (6 bases). Germline V gene sequence: CDR1 SGHDT, CDR2 YYEEEE. The CDR3 runs to 16 residues. Trimming removed 3 bases at V and 7 bases at J, with 23 bases between. The CDR3 sequence: CASSSEGQPYKREQYF. The CDR3, as DNA: TGTGCCAGCAGCTCAGAGGGACAACCATACAAACGGGAGCAGTACTTC.

The chain employs TRBV6-6 and TRBJ1-1; D is unclear. V shed 7 bases and J shed 5 bases, with 8 bases lying between them. CDR1 and CDR2 from the germline V gene are MNHNY and SVGAGI (reference sequence). The CDR3 length is 11 residues. The CDR3 nucleotides are TGTGCCAGCACCGCTCGGACTGAAGCTTTCTTT. Translated: CASTARTEAFF.

The CDR3 loop is CASSDWGGSSNQPQHF. CDR3 DNA: TGTGCCAGCAGTGACTGGGGGGGTTCTAGCAATCAGCCCCAGCATTTT. This chain uses TRBV6-4 with TRBJ1-5; D may be TRBD1 (5 bases). The CDR3 consists of 16 residues. CDR1 and CDR2 from the germline V gene are MRHNA and SNTAGT. V shed 1 base and J shed 0 bases, with 10 bases lying between them.